This entry describes one T cell receptor (beta chain). This entry is derived from a study of blood T cell repertoires in COVID-19. Across the study: Italy, Spain and the United States were the sources of the convalescent and acute COVID-19 samples. Sample material is recorded as cDNA or gDNA derived from T cells, B-cell-depleted T cells, or PBMCs.

Per the authors' pipeline: Reference gene primers were amplified, and this amplification served to estimate nucleated cell counts. Here immunoSEQ multiplex PCR was the method, and the copy in TCRdb shows in-frame clones only, minus some. Clone size and V and J calls were adopted from that table, with D and trimming inferred from the DNA. There are some 270,000 clones in the sample; 75% to 90% occur only once, and roughly 4.5% lies in the top ten. The germline V gene has CDR1 SGHKS and CDR2 YYEKEE (reference sequence). The V and J ends lost 5 bases and 1 base respectively, with 13 bases between them. The CDR3 is 15 amino acids.

This sequence joins TRBV5-5 and TRBJ1-3, with D tentatively TRBD1 (5 bases). Source material: peripheral blood. The TCR originated in a woman in her forties who had recovered from COVID-19. CDR3 protein: CASRDGHRSGNTIYF. The CDR3 nucleotides read TGTGCCAGCAGAGATGGCCACAGGTCTGGAAACACCATATATTTT. Variable domain in full (rest from reference TRBV5-5 and TRBJ1-3): DAGVTQSPTHLIKTRGQQVTLRCSPISGHKSVSWYQQVLGQGPQFIFQYYEKEERGRGNFPDRFSARQFPNYSSELNVNALLLGDSALYLCASRDGHRSGNTIYFGEGSWLTVV.